This record covers a single T cell receptor beta chain. Its antigen is unknown. The sample belongs to a study of vaccination effects on CD4 cells after COVID-19. Study-level findings and limits: Within healthy vaccinees, only 1 of 255 vaccine-induced clones displayed cross-reactivity with common cold coronaviruses. Convalescent patients were scarce in the study, and it lacked early post-infection timepoints.

Sequenced by immunoSEQ multiplex PCR; TCRdb stores in-frame clones only, minus some. The sample comprises approximately 12,000 clones, around 68% of which are singletons, and 8.5% to 10% rests with the top ten. This CDR3 spans 12 amino acids. The V end lost 6 bases, the J end lost 6 bases, and 10 bases lay between the germline ends. Per germline, CDR1 ENHRY and CDR2 SYGVKD. Within the ViraFEST assay, antigen-specific CD4+ T cells underwent expansion with viral peptide pools prior to sequencing. Upon completion of about ten days in culture, CD4+ T cells were isolated. Participants received two doses of either the BNT162b2 or mRNA-1273 vaccine. Days 3 and 7 were when half the medium was replaced with IL-2 medium.

The starting material was CD4+ T cells from PBMCs cultured with SARS-CoV-2 spike peptides, obtained after COVID-19 vaccination. The chain recombines TRBV10-3 with TRBJ2-3, with D tentatively TRBD2 (6 bases). The origin of this receptor is a human donor who received a COVID-19 vaccine. The CDR3 DNA reads as TGTGCCATCAGCCTAGCGCACGATACGCAGTATTTT. This gives the protein CAISLAHDTQYF.